This entry describes one T cell receptor (beta chain). The specificity of this receptor is unknown. No quality values exist for individual bases; no much larger clone is one base distant. The CDR3 holds 16 amino acids from the cysteine to the phenylalanine. Only CDR3 DNA remains: 48 bases, in frame from the first base. Between the V and J ends, shortened by 3 bases and 4 bases respectively, the junction contains 19 bases. CDR1 SGDLS and CDR2 YYNGEE are derived from the germline V gene. This sample stems from a study of cytomegalovirus exposure and HLA in healthy donors (dated by TCRdb to the late 2010s). About the full investigation: An earlier analysis of roughly 630 of the donors reported more than 250 Gb of sequence data and some 100 million unique TCR beta sequences from some 180 million T cells. Around 320 gigabases of sequencing data and around 87 million unique TCR sequences were included in an early release covering over 600 HLA-typed donors. Among the approximately 400 genotyped donors, around 81% belonged to the genetic ancestry cluster associated with self-reported Caucasian donors. The aim of the study was to test whether cataloging public T cell receptors could identify signatures of past pathogen exposure. The study profiled the T cell repertoires of 500 to 800 subjects by immunosequencing and related them to cytomegalovirus serostatus. A separate validation cohort of more than 100 different subjects was used in addition to the roughly 620-subject first cohort. High-throughput TCR immunosequencing, statistical association of individual TCRs with disease status, and machine learning were combined to predict cytomegalovirus infection status. In a later analysis, previously published TCR beta repertoires from 600 to 850 donors were re-analyzed and high-resolution HLA genotyping was added so that TCR occurrence patterns could be studied. The later analysis used no new phenotypic data to find candidate immune exposures, relying instead on TCR beta sequences and their occurrence across donors. In an earlier analysis of 550 to 700 of the donors, high-throughput TCR beta sequencing was used to judge whether each TCR beta V gene segment behaved as functional or pseudogenic. Donor age, sex, ethnicity and CMV serostatus were compiled together with the repertoire data. A later genetic analysis used genome-wide SNP genotypes for about 55% of the 666 donors, treating that subset as a discovery cohort. Every discovery cohort repertoire had been produced on one sequencing platform. Both class I and class II loci were covered by HLA typing, at four-digit resolution. The number of typed donors differed by locus: roughly 629-640 for A, B, C, DRB1 and DQB1; 500 to 550 for DQA1; some 610 for DPA1; and 400 to 480 for DPB1. About five DR-DQ haplotypes were treated as single units for association and clustering because of strong linkage in the cohort. Among roughly 400 genotyped donors of the cohort, an average of around 250,000 unique TCR beta nucleotide sequences was sequenced per donor, of which 15% to 20% were non-productive. What the research found in general, with its limitations: The classifier was reported to diagnose cytomegalovirus status with high specificity and sensitivity in both the original cohort and the validation cohort. A further reported finding was that TCR beta sequences accurately predicted the HLA-A and HLA-B alleles for most subjects in the first cohort. In an earlier analysis of more than 450 of the donors, most TCR beta V segments were observed in productive rearrangements about 87% or about 30% of the time, broadly matching IMGT annotations. Presence/absence analyses assumed roughly uniform sequencing depth across donors, an assumption that may not hold. Compared with equally common non-associated chains, HLA-associated TCR beta chains in a later analysis were more clonally expanded and had lower generation probabilities. When HLA alleles, especially DR and DQ, strongly co-occurred, TCR associations were difficult to assign to individual alleles. Over 15 rarely observed V segments, including chromosome 9 orphons, were excluded from the earlier analysis of just under 600 of the donors because counts were too low. According to a later genetic analysis, donors in an Asian-associated ancestry cluster had fewer N-insertions in productive TCRs than the approximately 700-donor mean. HLA typing was unavailable for some donors at each locus, so association tests used only the typed subset. Correlated functional status among segregating V segments might be attributable to linkage disequilibrium, but an unknown experimental factor could not be ruled out. Immune exposure information for the cohort was limited to CMV serostatus. In a later analysis, most CMV-associated TCR beta chains were found to appear HLA-restricted, with HLA associations seemingly driven largely by CMV exposure. A later analysis found that TCR association rates varied across HLA loci, with DRB1 alleles showing the most associated TCRs and HLA-C alleles the fewest. A cluster of highly shared sequence variants was judged likely to be a technical artifact of the sequencing pipeline. It was suggested by the authors that the approach could potentially be generalized to other disease states and immunological phenotypes. A few of the identified cytomegalovirus-associated TCR beta chains were confirmed in vitro to be specific for cytomegalovirus antigens. Across donors, most TCR sequences were observed very rarely, whereas some public TCRs were present in many individuals. Some IMGT-functional V segments, including TRBV6-2 and TRBV6-3, could not be distinguished by the 87-base-pair reads and were therefore excluded. An association between a missense DCLRE1C variant and V-gene and J-gene trimming of TCR beta chains was found in a later genetic analysis and replicated in an independent cohort. In a later analysis, over 15,000 TCR beta sequences were associated with specific HLA alleles at a false discovery rate of 0.05. A total of fewer than 200 TCR beta chains were listed by the study as associated with cytomegalovirus. The cohort was sequenced for TCR beta chains only, and without alpha or paired-chain data the features that could be detected were limited. In a later analysis, several top co-occurrence clusters were reported to appear linked to parvovirus B19, influenza, CMV and Epstein-Barr virus.

The cohort comprised under 700 healthy bone marrow donors. All cohort members were sampled while nominally healthy, although unrecorded immune exposures were likely present. The donor was CMV seropositive and belonged to the group of some 290 seropositive cohort members. A peripheral blood sample was provided by each donor, and peripheral blood mononuclear cells were used for TCR beta sequencing. The Qiagen DNeasy Blood Extraction Kit was used to extract genomic DNA from the blood cell samples. Library generation was performed with the immunoSEQ multiplex PCR assay. For the multiplex PCR, a mixture combining 60 forward primers for TCR Vbeta segments and 13 reverse primers for TCR Jbeta segments was used. The CDR3 region of rearranged TCR beta genes was amplified from genomic DNA with a multiplex PCR assay. Amplified TCR beta libraries were sequenced as 87-base-pair reads on the Illumina HiSeq System. Under the source paper's analysis protocol: A later analysis counted tens of millions of unique TCR beta chains across the 650 to 800 repertoires, and 10 million to 11 million of these chains were shared by at least two donors. Raw reads were error-corrected and collapsed into unique sequences with a nearest-neighbor algorithm that merged closely related sequences to remove PCR and sequencing errors. To assign V, D and J gene segments, CDR3 sequences were aligned to IMGT reference sequences. Each retained sequence needed at least a six-nucleotide match to both a V gene segment and a J gene segment. Rearrangements were called productive when the CDR3 lacked stop codons and stayed in frame with V and J; all others were non-productive. Following IMGT convention, CDR3 was defined as the stretch from the second conserved V-encoded cysteine up to the conserved J-encoded phenylalanine. The earlier analysis of 500 to 750 of the donors excluded any sequence lacking an unambiguous match to a single V gene segment. An earlier analysis of a few hundred of the donors called V segments functional above 56.7% productive rearrangements and segregating when the between-donor standard deviation exceeded 5%. To diagnose cytomegalovirus status from the catalog of TCR beta chain sequences, a statistical classification framework was built. In a later analysis, V and J genes were assigned by comparing TCR nucleotide sequences against IMGT/GENE-DB human TR gene sequences. A later analysis assigned CDR3 sequences and most-parsimonious VDJ recombination scenarios with the TCRdist pipeline. In a later analysis, each TCR beta chain was defined by its CDR3 amino acid sequence together with its V-gene family, and reads without a unique V-gene family were excluded. To address suspected cross-contamination and a sequencing artifact, a later analysis removed 550 to 750 highly shared, low-generation-probability nucleotide sequences. For each public chain, a later analysis derived a clonal expansion index from normalized ranks of inferred template counts within each repertoire. In a later analysis, generation probabilities were computed with a VDJ recombination model fitted to out-of-frame rearrangements, and the resulting probabilities were checked against IGoR. In a later analysis, TCR-TCR, TCR-HLA and TCR-CMV co-occurrence was scored with hypergeometric tests, and a repertoire-size bias correction was applied to TCR pairs. False discovery rates were estimated in a later analysis by permuting HLA or CMV assignments 20 times. In a later analysis, co-occurring TCRs were grouped with DBSCAN, and TCRdist sequence similarity was added when clustering was performed within HLA-allele-positive subsets. Repertoires with fewer than 30,000 or more than 120,000 public chains were left out of co-occurrence clustering, as were a handful of repertoires with anomalous nucleotide sharing. The immuneACCESS repertoire file appears here via TCRdb, limited to in-frame rearrangements. These files lack a portion of the clones; in checked studies, under half of the deficit traces to unresolved V genes, and the cause of the others is not known. V, J and clone size are taken as reported in that table, and D and trimming were inferred from the DNA itself. Within this sample are about 72,000 clones, with 60% to 75% of them counted one time only. Jointly, the top ten make up about 20% of the sample.

Recombination connected TRBV9 to TRBJ1-2; TRBD1 could be the D gene, as 6 bases match. Sequencing was performed on PBMCs. This receptor was identified in a man aged 35-49 years in good health and CMV-seropositive. The nucleotide sequence is given as TGTGCCAGCAGCGGATCGGGACACCTGGGGGTCTATGGCTACACCTTC. This translates into CASSGSGHLGVYGYTF. With the portions outside the CDR3 filled from the reference TRBV9 and TRBJ1-2 genes, the complete variable region becomes DSGVTQTPKHLITATGQRVTLRCSPRSGDLSVYWYQQSLDQGLQFLIQYYNGEERAKGNILERFSAQQFPDLHSELNLSSLELGDSALYFCASSGSGHLGVYGYTFGSGTRLTVV.